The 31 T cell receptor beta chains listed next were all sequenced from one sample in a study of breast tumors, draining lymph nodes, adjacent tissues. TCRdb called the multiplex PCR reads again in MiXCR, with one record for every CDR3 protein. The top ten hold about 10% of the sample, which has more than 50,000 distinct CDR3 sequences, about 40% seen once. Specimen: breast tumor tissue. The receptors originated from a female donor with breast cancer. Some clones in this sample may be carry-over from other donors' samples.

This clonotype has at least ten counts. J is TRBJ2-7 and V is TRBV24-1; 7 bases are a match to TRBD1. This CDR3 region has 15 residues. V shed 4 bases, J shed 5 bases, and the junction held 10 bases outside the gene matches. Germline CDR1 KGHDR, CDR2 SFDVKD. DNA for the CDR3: TGTGCCACCAGTGACACACACAGGGGAATCCACGAGCAGTACTTC. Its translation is CATSDTHRGIHEQYF.

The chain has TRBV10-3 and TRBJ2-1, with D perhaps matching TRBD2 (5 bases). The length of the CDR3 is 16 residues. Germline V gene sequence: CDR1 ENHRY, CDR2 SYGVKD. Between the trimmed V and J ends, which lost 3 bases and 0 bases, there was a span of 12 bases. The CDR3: CAISDTSGRSYNEQFF. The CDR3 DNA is TGTGCCATCAGTGATACGAGCGGACGCTCCTACAATGAGCAGTTCTTC.

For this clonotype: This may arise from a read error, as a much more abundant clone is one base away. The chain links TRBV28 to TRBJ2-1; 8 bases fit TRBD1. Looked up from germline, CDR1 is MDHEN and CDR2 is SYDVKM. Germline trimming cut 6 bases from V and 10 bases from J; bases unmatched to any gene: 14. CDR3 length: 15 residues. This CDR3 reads CASRRQGPKTYEQFF. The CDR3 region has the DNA TGTGCCAGCAGACGACAGGGGCCCAAGACCTACGAGCAGTTCTTC. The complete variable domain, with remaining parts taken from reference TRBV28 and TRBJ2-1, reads DVKVTQSSRYLVKRTGEKVFLECVQDMDHENMFWYRQDPGLGLRLIYFSYDVKMKEKGDIPEGYSVSREKKERFSLILESASTNQTSMYLCASRRQGPKTYEQFFGPGTRLTVL.

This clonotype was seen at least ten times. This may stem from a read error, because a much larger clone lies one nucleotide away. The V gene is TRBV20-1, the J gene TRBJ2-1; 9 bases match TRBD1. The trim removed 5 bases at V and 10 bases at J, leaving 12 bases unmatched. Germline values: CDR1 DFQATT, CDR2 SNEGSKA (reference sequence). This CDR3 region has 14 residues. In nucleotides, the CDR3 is TGCAGTGCTCGGACCGGGACAGGGCTTACCGAGCAGTTCTTC. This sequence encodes CSARTGTGLTEQFF.

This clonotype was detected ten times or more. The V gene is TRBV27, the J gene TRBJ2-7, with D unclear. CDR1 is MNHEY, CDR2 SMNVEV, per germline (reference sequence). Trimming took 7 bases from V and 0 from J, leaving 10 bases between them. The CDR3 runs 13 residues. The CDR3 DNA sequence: TGTGCCAGCAAGTTATTAAGCTCCTACGAGCAGTACTTC. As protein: CASKLLSSYEQYF.

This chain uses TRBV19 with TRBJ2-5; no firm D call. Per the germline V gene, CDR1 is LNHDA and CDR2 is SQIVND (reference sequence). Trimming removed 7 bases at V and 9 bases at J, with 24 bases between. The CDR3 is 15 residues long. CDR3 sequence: CASISVVGPNQPQYF. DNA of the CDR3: TGTGCCAGTATTTCCGTCGTAGGGCCTAATCAGCCCCAGTACTTC.

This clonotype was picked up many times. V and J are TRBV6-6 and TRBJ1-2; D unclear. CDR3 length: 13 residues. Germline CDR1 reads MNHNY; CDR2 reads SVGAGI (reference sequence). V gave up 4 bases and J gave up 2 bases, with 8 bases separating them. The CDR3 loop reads CASSWSSNYGYTF. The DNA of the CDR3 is TGTGCCAGCAGTTGGTCCAGCAACTATGGCTACACCTTC.

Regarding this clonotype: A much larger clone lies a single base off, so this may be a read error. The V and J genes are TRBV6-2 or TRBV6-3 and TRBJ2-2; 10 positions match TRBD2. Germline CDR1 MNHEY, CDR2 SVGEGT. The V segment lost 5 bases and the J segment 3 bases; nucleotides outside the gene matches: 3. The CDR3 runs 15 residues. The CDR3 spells CASSHGTSDTGELFF. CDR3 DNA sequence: TGTGCCAGCAGTCACGGGACTAGCGACACCGGGGAGCTGTTTTTT.

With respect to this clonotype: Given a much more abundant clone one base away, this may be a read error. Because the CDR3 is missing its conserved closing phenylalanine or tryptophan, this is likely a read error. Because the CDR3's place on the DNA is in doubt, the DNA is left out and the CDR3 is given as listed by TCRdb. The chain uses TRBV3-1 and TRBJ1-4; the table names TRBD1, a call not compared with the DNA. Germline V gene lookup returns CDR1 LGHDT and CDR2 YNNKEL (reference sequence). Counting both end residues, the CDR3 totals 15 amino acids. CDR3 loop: CASSPPGRGGEKLLL.

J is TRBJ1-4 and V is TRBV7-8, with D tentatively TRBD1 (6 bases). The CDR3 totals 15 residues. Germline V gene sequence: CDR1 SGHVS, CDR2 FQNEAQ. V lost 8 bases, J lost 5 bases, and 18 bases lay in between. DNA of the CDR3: TGTGCCAGCCGCCGACAGGTGGCTGGGAATGAAAAACTGTTTTTT. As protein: CASRRQVAGNEKLFF.

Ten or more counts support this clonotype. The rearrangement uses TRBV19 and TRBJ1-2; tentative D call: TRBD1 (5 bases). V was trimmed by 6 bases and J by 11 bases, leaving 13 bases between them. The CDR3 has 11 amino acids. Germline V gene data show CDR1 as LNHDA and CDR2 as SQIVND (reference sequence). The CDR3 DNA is TGTGCCAGTAGAGGTCCAGAGGGGTACACCTTC. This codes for CASRGPEGYTF.

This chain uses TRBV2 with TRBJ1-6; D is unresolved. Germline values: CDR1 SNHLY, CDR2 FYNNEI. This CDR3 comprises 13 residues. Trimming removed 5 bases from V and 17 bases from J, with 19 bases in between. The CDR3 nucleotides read TGTGCCAGCAGTCTAACGCCCGTCTTAGGCATCCACTTT. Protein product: CASSLTPVLGIHF.

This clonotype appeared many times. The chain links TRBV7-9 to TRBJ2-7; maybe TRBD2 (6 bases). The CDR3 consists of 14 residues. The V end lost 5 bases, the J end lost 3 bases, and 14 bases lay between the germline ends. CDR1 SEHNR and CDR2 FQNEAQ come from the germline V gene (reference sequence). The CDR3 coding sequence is TGTGCCAGCAGCCTCCGGGAGACAAACTACGAGCAGTACTTC. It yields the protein CASSLRETNYEQYF.

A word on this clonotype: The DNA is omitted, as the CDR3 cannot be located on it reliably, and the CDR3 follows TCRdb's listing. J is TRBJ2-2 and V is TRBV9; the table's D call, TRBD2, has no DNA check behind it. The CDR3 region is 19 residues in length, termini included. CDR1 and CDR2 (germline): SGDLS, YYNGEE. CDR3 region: CASSGGSLVGEQYFGELFF.

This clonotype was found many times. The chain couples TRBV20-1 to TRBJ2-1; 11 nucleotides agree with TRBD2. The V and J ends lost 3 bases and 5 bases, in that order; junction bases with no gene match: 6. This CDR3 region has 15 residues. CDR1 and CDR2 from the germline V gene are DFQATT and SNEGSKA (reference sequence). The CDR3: CSARPGLADHNEQFF. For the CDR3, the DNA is TGCAGTGCTAGGCCGGGACTAGCGGATCACAATGAGCAGTTCTTC.

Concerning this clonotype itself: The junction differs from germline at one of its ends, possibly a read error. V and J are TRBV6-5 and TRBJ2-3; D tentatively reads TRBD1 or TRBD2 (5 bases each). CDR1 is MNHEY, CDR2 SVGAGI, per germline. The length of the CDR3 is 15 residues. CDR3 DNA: TGTGCCAGCAGTCACTCGGGGCTCGGCACAGATACGCAGTATTTT. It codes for CASSHSGLGTDTQYF.

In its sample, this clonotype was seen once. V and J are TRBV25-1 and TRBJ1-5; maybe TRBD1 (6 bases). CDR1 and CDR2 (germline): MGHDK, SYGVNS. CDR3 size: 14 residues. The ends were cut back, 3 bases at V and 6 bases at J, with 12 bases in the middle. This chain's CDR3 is CASSDRDMSQPQHF. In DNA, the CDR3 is TGTGCCAGCAGTGACCGGGACATGAGTCAGCCCCAGCATTTT.

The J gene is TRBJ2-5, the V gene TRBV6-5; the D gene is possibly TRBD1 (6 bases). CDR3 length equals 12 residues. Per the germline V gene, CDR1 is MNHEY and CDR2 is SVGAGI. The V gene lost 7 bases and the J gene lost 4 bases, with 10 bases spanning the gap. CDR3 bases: TGTGCCAGCATGGGGGCGGGAGAGACCCAGTACTTC. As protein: CASMGAGETQYF.

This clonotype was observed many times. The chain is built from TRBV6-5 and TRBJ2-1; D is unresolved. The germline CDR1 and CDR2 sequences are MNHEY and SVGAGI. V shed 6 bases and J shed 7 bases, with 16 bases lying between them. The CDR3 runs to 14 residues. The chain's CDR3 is CASSLRWLGNEQFF. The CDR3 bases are TGTGCCAGCAGCCTGCGTTGGCTGGGGAATGAGCAGTTCTTC.

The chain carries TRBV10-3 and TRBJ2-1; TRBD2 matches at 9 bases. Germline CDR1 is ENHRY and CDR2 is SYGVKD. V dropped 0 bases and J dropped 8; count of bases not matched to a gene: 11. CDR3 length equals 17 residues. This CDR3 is CAISESRASGIHDEQFF. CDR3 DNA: TGTGCCATCAGTGAGTCGAGGGCTAGCGGGATTCATGATGAGCAGTTCTTC.

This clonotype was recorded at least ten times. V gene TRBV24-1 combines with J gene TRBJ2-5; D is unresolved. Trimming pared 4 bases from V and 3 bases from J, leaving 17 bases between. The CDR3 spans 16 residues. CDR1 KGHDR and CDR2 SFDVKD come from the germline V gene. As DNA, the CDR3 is TGTGCCACCAGTGAATTAGGGTTGGGTAATGAAGAGACCCAGTACTTC. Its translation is CATSELGLGNEETQYF.

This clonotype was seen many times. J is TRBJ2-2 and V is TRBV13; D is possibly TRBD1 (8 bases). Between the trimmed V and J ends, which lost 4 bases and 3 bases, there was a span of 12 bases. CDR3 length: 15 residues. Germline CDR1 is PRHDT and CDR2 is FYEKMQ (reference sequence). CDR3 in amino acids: CASSSQGGYTGELFF. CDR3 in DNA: TGTGCCAGCAGCTCACAGGGGGGGTACACCGGGGAGCTGTTTTTT. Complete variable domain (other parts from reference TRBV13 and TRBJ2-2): AAGVIQSPRHLIKEKRETATLKCYPIPRHDTVYWYQQGPGQDPQFLISFYEKMQSDKGSIPDRFSAQQFSDYHSELNMSSLELGDSALYFCASSSQGGYTGELFFGEGSRLTVL.

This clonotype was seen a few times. DNA of the CDR3: TGTGCCAGCAGGAGGGTTAATGAAAAACTGTTTTTT. It yields the protein CASRRVNEKLFF. The chain is built from TRBV2 and TRBJ1-4; D is unclear. Germline assignment: CDR1 SNHLY and CDR2 FYNNEI. This CDR3 is 12 amino acids long. The V end lost 6 bases, the J end lost 4 bases, and 6 bases lay between the germline ends.

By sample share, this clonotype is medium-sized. This chain's CDR3 is CASSLDAGANEQFF. CDR3 DNA sequence: TGCGCCAGCAGCTTGGATGCGGGAGCCAATGAGCAGTTCTTC. The chain carries TRBV5-1 and TRBJ2-1, with 7 bases that match TRBD2. This CDR3 spans 14 amino acids. Losses at the gene ends were 0 bases for V and 6 bases for J; bases not matched to a gene: 3. The germline gives CDR1 SGHRS, CDR2 YFSETQ.

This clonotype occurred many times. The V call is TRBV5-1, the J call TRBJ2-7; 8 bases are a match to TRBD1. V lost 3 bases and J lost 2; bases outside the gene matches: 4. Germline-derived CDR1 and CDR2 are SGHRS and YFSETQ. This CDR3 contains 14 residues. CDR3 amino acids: CASSSQGATYEQYF. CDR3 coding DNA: TGCGCCAGCAGCTCCCAGGGGGCCACCTACGAGCAGTACTTC.

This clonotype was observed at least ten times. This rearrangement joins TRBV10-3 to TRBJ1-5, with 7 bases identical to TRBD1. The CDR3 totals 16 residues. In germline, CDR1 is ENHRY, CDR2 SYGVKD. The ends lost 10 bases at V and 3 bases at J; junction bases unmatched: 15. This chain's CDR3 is CATSDPFGQDNQPQHF. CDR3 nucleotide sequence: TGTGCCACCTCCGACCCTTTCGGACAGGACAATCAGCCCCAGCATTTT.

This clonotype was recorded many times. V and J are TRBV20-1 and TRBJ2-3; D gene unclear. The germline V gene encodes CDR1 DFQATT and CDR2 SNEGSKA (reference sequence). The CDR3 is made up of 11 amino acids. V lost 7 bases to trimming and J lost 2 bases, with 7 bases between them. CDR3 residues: CSGAFTDTQYF. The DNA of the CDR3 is TGCAGTGGGGCGTTCACAGATACGCAGTATTTT.

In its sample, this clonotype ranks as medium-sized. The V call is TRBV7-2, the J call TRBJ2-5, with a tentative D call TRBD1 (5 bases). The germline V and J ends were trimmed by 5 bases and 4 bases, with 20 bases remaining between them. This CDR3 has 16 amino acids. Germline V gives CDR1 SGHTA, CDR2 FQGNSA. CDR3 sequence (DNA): TGTGCCAGCAGCCAGGGCTTGGCCCTCATGGTAGAGACCCAGTACTTC. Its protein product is CASSQGLALMVETQYF.

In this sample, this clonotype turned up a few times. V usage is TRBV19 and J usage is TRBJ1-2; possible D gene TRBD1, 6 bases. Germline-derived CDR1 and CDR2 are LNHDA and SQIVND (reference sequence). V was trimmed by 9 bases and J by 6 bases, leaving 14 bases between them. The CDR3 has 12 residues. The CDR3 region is CASIGGSDGYTF. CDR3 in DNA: TGTGCCAGCATAGGGGGGTCTGATGGCTACACCTTC.

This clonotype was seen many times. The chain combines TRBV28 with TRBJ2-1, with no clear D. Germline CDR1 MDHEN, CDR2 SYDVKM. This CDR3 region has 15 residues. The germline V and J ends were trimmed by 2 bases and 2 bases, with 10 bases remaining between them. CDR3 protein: CASSLDGSTYNEQFF. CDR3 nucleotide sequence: TGTGCCAGCAGTTTAGACGGGTCGACCTACAATGAGCAGTTCTTC.

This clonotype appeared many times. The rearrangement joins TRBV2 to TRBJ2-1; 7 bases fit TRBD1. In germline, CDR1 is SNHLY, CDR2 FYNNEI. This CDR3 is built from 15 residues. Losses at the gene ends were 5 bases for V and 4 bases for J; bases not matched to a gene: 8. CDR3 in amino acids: CASSLDRAGYNEQFF. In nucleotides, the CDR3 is TGTGCCAGCAGTCTCGACAGGGCAGGGTACAATGAGCAGTTCTTC.